This T cell receptor (beta chain) was identified during a study of cytomegalovirus exposure and HLA in healthy donors. Those who donated were healthy bone marrow donors. PCR amplification relied on 60 Vbeta primers (plus 13 Jbeta primers). Sequencing used immunoSEQ multiplex PCR; TCRdb keeps in-frame clones, though not all of them. Here the sample table reports 50,000 or so clones. On this clone itself: Its matching antigen is unknown.

Points from the study as a whole: Per published accounts, TCR beta sequences correctly predicted the HLA-A and HLA-B alleles of most subjects.

Deletions cut 0 bases from V and 3 bases from J, with 3 bases between. The CDR3 contains 13 residues. Germline V gene data show CDR1 as SGHDN and CDR2 as FVKESK. The V call is TRBV14, the J call TRBJ1-5; D is ambiguous. The sequence came from a woman aged 18-29 years in good health and CMV-seronegative. The sample was PBMCs. This chain's CDR3 is CASSQDYNQPQHF. As DNA, the CDR3 is TGTGCCAGCAGCCAAGATTACAATCAGCCCCAGCATTTT.